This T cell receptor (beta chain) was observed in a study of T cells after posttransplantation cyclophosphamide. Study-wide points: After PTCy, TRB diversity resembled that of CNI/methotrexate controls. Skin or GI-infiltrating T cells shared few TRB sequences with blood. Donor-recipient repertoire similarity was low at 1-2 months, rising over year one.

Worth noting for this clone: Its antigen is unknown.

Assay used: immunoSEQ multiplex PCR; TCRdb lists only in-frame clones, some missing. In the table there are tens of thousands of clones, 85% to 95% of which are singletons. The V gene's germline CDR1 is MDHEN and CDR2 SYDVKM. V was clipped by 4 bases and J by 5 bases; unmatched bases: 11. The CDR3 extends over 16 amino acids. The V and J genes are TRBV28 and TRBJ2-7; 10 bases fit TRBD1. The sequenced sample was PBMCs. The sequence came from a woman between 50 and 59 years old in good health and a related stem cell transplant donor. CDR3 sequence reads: CASSSGQGQVFNEQYF. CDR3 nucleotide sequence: TGTGCCAGCAGTTCGGGACAGGGGCAGGTCTTCAACGAGCAGTACTTC.